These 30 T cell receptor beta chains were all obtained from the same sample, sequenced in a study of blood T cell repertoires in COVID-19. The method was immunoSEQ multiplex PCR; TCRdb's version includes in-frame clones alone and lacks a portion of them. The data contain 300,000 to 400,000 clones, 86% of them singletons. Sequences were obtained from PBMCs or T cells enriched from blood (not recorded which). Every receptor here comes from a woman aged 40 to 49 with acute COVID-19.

This CDR3 reads CASSLVSSPRKTYGYTF. DNA of the CDR3: TGTGCCAGCAGCTTAGTGTCCAGTCCCCGAAAAACCTATGGCTACACCTTC. The chain is built from TRBV7-2 and TRBJ1-2; D is undetermined. The V end lost 1 base, the J end lost 4 bases, and 19 bases lay between the germline ends. The CDR3 covers 17 residues. Germline V gives CDR1 SGHTA, CDR2 FQGNSA.

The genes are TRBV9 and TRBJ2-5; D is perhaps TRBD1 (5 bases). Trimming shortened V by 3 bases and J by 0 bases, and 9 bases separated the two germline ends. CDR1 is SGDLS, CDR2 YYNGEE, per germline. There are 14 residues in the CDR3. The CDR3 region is CASSGGPHQETQYF. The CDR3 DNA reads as TGTGCCAGCAGCGGGGGCCCACACCAAGAGACCCAGTACTTC.

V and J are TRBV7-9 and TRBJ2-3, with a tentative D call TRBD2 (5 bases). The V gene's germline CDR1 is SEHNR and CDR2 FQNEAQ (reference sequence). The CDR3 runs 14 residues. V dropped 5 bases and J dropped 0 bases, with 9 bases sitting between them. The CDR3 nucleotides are TGTGCCAGCAGCAACCGCGGGAGCACAGATACGCAGTATTTT. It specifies CASSNRGSTDTQYF.

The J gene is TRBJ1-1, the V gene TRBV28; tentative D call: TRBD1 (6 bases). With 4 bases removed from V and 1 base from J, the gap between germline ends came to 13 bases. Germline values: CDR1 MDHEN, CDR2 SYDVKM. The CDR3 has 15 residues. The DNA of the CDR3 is TGTGCCAGCAGTTCGGGGGGGGCGGAGAACACTGAAGCTTTCTTT. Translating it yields CASSSGGAENTEAFF.

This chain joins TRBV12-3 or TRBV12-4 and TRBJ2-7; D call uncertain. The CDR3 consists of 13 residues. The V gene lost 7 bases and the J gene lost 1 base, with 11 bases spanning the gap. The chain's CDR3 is CASTTTTSYEQYF. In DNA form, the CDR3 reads TGTGCCAGCACCACCACCACTTCCTACGAGCAGTACTTC.

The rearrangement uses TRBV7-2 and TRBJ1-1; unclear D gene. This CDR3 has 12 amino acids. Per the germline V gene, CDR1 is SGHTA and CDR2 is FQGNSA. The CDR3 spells CACGLRNTEAFF. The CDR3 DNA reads TGTGCGTGCGGATTAAGGAACACTGAAGCTTTCTTT.

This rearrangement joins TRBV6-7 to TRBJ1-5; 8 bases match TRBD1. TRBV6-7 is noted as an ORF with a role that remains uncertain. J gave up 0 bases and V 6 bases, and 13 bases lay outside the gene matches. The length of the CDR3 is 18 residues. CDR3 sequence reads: CASRHGRGRPYSNQPQHF. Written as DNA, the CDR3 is TGTGCCAGCAGACACGGCAGGGGGCGCCCCTATAGCAATCAGCCCCAGCATTTT.

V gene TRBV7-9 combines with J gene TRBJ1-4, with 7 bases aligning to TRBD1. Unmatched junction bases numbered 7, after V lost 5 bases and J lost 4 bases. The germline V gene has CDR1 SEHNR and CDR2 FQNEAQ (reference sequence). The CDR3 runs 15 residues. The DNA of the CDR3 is TGTGCCAGCAGCGAGTTACAGGGGATTAATGAAAAACTGTTTTTT. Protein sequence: CASSELQGINEKLFF.

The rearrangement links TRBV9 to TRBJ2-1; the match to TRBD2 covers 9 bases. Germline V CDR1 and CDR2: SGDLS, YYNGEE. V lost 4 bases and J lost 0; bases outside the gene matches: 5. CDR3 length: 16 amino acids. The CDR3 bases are TGTGCCAGCAGCTCAAGCGGGAGGAACTCCTACAATGAGCAGTTCTTC. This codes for CASSSSGRNSYNEQFF.

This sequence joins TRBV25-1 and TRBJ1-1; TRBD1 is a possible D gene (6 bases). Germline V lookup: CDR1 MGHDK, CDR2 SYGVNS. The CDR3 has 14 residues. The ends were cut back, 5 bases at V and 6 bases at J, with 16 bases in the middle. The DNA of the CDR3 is TGTGCCAGCAGTTACCGTAAGGGGGGGGCTGAAGCTTTCTTT. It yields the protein CASSYRKGGAEAFF. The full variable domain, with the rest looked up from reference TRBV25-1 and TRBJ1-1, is EADIYQTPRYLVIGTGKKITLECSQTMGHDKMYWYQQDPGMELHLIHYSYGVNSTEKGDLSSESTVSRIRTEHFPLTLESARPSHTSQYLCASSYRKGGAEAFFGQGTRLTVV.

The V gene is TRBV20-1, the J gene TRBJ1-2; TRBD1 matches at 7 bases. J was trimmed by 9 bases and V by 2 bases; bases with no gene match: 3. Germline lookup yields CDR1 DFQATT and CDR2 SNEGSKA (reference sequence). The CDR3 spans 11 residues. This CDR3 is CSARRGHRYTF. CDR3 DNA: TGCAGTGCTAGAAGGGGGCATCGCTACACCTTC.

CDR3 nucleotide sequence: TGTGCCAGCAGCATCAAAAGCGGATCAGAAGCTTTCTTT. Residues: CASSIKSGSEAFF. The chain links TRBV11-2 to TRBJ1-1, with D unresolved. From germline, CDR1 is SGHAT and CDR2 FQNNGV. The CDR3 runs 13 residues. The germline V and J ends were trimmed by 5 bases and 8 bases, with 15 bases remaining between them.

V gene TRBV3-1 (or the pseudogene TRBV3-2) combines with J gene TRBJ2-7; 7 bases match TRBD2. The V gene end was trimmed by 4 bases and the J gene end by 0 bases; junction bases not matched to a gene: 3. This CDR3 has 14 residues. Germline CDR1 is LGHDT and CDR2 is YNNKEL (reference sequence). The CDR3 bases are TGTGCCAGCAGCCGACTAGCTTTCTCCTACGAGCAGTACTTC. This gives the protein CASSRLAFSYEQYF.

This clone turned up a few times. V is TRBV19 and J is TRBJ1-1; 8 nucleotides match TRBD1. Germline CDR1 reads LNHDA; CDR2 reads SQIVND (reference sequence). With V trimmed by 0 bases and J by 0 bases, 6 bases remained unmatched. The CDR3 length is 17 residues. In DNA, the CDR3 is TGTGCCAGTAGTATAGATGCGCGGACAGGGCTGAACACTGAAGCTTTCTTT. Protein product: CASSIDARTGLNTEAFF. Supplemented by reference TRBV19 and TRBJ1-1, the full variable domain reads DGGITQSPKYLFRKEGQNVTLSCEQNLNHDAMYWYRQDPGQGLRLIYYSQIVNDFQKGDIAEGYSVSREKKESFPLTVTSAQKNPTAFYLCASSIDARTGLNTEAFFGQGTRLTVV.

The CDR3 loop is CASSQISGGPNNEQFF. The CDR3 nucleotides are TGTGCCAGCAGCCAGATTAGCGGGGGGCCGAACAATGAGCAGTTCTTC. V and J are TRBV3-1 (or the pseudogene TRBV3-2) and TRBJ2-1; 10 nucleotides match TRBD2. Per the germline V gene, CDR1 is LGHDT and CDR2 is YNNKEL (reference sequence). The CDR3 is 16 amino acids. The V segment lost 3 bases and the J segment 5 bases; nucleotides outside the gene matches: 7.

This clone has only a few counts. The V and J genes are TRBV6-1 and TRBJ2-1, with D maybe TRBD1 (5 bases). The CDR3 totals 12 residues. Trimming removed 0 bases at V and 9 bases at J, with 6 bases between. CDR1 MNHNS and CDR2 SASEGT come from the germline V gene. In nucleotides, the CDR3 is TGTGCCAGCAGTGAAGCCAGGGCTGAGCAGTTCTTC. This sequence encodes CASSEARAEQFF.

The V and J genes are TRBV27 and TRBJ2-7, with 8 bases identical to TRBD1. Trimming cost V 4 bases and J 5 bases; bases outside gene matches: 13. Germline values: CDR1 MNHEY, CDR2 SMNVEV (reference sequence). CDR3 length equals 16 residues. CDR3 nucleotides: TGTGCCAGCAGTTCATCCTACAGGGGGGAACGCCACGAGCAGTACTTC. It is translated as CASSSSYRGERHEQYF.

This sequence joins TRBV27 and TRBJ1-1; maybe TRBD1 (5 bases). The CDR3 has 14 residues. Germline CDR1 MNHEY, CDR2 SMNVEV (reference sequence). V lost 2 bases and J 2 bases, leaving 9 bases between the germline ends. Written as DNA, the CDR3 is TGTGCCAGCAGTTTACCAGGGCGAAACACTGAAGCTTTCTTT. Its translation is CASSLPGRNTEAFF.

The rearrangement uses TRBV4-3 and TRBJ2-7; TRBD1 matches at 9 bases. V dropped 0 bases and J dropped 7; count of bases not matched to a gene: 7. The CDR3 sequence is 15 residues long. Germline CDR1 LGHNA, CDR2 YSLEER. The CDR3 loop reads CASSQDEQGAKEQYF. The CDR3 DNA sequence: TGCGCCAGCAGCCAAGATGAACAGGGGGCGAAGGAGCAGTACTTC.

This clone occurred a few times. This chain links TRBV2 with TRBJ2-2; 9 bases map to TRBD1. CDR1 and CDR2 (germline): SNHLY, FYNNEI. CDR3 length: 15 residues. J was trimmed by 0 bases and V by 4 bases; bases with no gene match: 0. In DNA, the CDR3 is TGTGCCAGCAGTGGACAGGGGGCGAACACCGGGGAGCTGTTTTTT. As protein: CASSGQGANTGELFF.

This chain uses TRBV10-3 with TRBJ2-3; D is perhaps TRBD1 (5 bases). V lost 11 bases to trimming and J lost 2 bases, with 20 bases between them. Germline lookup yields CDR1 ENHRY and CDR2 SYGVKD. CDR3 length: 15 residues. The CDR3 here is CALHTSDRLTDTQYF. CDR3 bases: TGTGCCTTACACACAAGTGACAGACTCACAGATACGCAGTATTTT.

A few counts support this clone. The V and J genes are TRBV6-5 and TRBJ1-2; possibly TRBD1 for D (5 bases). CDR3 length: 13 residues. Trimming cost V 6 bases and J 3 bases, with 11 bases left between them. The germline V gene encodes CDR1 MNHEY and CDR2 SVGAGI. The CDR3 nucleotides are TGTGCCAGCAGGACTGGGACTTACTATGGCTACACCTTC. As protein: CASRTGTYYGYTF.

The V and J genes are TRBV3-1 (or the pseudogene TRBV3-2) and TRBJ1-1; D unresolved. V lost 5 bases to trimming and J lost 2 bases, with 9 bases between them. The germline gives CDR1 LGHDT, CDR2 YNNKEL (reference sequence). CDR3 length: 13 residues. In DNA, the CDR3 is TGTGCCAGCAGCTTGACTACTAACACTGAAGCTTTCTTT. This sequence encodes CASSLTTNTEAFF.

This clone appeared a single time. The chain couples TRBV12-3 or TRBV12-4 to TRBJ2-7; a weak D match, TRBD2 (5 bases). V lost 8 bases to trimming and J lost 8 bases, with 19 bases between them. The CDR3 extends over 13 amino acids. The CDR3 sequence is CASSFSGLNKQYF. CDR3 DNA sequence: TGTGCCAGCTCGTTTTCGGGGTTAAATAAGCAGTACTTC.

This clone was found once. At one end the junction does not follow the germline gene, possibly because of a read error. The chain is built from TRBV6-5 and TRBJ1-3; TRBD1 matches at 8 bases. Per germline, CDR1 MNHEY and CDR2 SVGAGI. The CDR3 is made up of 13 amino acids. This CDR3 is CASSYSTGGGVLF. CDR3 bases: TGTGCCAGCAGTTACTCTACAGGGGGTGGGGTCCTGTTT.

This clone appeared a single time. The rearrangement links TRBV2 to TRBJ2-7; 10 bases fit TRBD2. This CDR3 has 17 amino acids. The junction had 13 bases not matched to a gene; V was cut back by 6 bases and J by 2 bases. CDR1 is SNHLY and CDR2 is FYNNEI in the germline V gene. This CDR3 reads CASRRSPLAGVTYEQYF. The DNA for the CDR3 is TGTGCCAGCAGGAGATCCCCCCTAGCGGGAGTGACCTACGAGCAGTACTTC.

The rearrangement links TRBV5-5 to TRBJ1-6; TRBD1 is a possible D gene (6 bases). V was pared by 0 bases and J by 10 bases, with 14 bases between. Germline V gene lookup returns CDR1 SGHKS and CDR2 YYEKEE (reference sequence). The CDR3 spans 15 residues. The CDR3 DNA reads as TGTGCCAGCAGCTTGGACACCAACAGGGACTCACCCCTCCACTTT. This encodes CASSLDTNRDSPLHF.

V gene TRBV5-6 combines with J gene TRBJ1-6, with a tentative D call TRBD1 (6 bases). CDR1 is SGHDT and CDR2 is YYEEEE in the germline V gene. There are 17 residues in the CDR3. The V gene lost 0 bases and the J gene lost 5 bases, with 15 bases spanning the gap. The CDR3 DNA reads TGTGCCAGCAGCTTGGCACGGACAGAGGTGAATAATTCACCCCTCCACTTT. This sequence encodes CASSLARTEVNNSPLHF.

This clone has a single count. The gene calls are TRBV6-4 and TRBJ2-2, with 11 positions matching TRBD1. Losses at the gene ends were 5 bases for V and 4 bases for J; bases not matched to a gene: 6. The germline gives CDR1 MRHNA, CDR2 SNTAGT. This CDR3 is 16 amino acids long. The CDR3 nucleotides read TGTGCCAGCAGTCCCCGGACAGGGGGCGGCACCGGGGAGCTGTTTTTT. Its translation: CASSPRTGGGTGELFF.

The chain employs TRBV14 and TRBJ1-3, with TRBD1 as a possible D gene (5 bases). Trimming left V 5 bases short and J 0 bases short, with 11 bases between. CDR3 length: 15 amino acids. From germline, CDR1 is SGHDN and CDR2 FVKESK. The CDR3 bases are TGTGCCAGCAGCAGGGACTCATTCTCTGGAAACACCATATATTTT. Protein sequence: CASSRDSFSGNTIYF.